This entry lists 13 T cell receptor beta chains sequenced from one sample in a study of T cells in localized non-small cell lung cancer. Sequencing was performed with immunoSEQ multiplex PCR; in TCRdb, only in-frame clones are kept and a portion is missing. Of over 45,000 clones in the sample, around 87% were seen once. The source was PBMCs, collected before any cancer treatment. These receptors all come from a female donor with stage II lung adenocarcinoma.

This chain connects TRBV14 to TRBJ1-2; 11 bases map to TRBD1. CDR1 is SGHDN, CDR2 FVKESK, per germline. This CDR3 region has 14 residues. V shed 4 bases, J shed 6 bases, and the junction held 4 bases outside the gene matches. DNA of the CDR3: TGTGCCAGCAGCCGGACAGGGGGCTGGGATGGCTACACCTTC. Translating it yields CASSRTGGWDGYTF. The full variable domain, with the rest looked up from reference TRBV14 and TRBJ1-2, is EAGVTQFPSHSVIEKGQTVTLRCDPISGHDNLYWYRRVMGKEIKFLLHFVKESKQDESGMPNNRFLAERTGGTYSTLKVQPAELEDSGVYFCASSRTGGWDGYTFGSGTRLTVV.

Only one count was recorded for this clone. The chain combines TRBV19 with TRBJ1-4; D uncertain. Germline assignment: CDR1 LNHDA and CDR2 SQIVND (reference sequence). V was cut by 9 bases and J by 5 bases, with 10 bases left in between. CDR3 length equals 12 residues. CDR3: CASLGENEKLFF. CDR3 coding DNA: TGTGCCAGCTTGGGAGAGAATGAAAAACTGTTTTTT.

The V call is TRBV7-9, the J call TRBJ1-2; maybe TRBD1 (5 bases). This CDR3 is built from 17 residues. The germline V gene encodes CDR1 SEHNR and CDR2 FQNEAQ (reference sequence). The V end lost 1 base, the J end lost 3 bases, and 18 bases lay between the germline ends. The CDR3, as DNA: TGTGCCAGCAGCTTAGGAGGGGTCGGGGAAGTTTACTATGGCTACACCTTC. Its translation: CASSLGGVGEVYYGYTF.

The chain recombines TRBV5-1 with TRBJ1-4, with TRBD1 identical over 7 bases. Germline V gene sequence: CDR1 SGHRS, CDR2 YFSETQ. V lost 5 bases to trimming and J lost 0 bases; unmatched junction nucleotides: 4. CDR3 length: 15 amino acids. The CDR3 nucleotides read TGCGCCAGCAGGTTTACAGGGGCAACTAATGAAAAACTGTTTTTT. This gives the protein CASRFTGATNEKLFF.

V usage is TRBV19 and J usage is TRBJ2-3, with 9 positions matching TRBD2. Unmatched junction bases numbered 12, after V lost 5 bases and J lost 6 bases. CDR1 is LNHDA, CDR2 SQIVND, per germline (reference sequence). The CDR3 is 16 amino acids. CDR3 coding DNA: TGTGCCAGTAGTCTACCGGGTAGCGGGGGTGGTGATACGCAGTATTTT. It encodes CASSLPGSGGGDTQYF. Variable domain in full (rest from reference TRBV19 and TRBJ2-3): DGGITQSPKYLFRKEGQNVTLSCEQNLNHDAMYWYRQDPGQGLRLIYYSQIVNDFQKGDIAEGYSVSREKKESFPLTVTSAQKNPTAFYLCASSLPGSGGGDTQYFGPGTRLTVL.

The CDR3 region is CASSLSMEYGYTF. CDR3 DNA sequence: TGTGCCAGCAGCTTAAGTATGGAGTATGGCTACACCTTC. The chain combines TRBV5-4 with TRBJ1-2; D is unclear. Germline loops: CDR1 SGHNT, CDR2 YYREEE (reference sequence). The CDR3 is made up of 13 amino acids. V was pared by 2 bases and J by 5 bases, with 10 bases between.

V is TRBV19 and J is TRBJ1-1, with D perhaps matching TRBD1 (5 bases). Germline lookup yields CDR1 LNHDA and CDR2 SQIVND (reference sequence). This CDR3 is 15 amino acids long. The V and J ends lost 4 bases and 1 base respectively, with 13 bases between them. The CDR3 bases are TGTGCCAGTAGTAGCCCGGGACCTGGGAACACTGAAGCTTTCTTT. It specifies CASSSPGPGNTEAFF.

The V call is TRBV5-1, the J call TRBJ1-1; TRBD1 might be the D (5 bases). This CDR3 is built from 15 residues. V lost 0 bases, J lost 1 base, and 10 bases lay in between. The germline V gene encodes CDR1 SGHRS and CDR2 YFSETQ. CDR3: CASSLVMGGNTEAFF. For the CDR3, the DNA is TGCGCCAGCAGCTTGGTTATGGGGGGGAACACTGAAGCTTTCTTT.

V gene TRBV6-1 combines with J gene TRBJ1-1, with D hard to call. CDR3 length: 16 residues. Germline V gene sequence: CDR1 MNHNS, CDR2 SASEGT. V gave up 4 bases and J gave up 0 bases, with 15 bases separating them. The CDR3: CASSGYLGDMNTEAFF. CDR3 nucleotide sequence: TGTGCCAGCAGTGGATATTTGGGAGACATGAACACTGAAGCTTTCTTT.

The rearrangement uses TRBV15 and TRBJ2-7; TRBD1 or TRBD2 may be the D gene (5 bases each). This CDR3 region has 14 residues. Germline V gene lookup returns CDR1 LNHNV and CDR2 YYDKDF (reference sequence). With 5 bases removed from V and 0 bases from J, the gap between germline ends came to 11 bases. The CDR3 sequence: CATSRDLNSYEQYF. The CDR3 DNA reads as TGTGCCACCAGCCGGGACCTTAACTCCTACGAGCAGTACTTC.

The CDR3 region has the DNA TGTGCCTGGACTAGCGGGGAAAGCACAGATACGCAGTATTTT. Translation gives CAWTSGESTDTQYF. This chain connects TRBV30 to TRBJ2-3; 9 bases agree with TRBD2. The V and J ends lost 4 bases and 0 bases, in that order; junction bases with no gene match: 2. The germline V gene has CDR1 GTSNPN and CDR2 SVGIG (reference sequence). The CDR3 is 14 residues long. Full variable domain (missing parts from reference TRBV30 and TRBJ2-3): SQTIHQWPATLVQPVGSPLSLECTVEGTSNPNLYWYRQAAGRGLQLLFYSVGIGQISSEVPQNLSASRPQDRQFILSSKKLLLSDSGFYLCAWTSGESTDTQYFGPGTRLTVL.

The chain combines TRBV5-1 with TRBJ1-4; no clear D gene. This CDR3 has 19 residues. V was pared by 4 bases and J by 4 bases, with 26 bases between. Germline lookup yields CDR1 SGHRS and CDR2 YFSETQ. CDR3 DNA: TGCGCCAGCAGCCCAACCCGAAGCAGCGAAGGAGCCCTTAATGAAAAACTGTTTTTT. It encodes CASSPTRSSEGALNEKLFF.

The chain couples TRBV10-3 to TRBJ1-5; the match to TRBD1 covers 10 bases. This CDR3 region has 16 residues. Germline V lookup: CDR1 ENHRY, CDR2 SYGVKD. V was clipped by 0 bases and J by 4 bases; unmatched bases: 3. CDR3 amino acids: CAISESDRGRNQPQHF. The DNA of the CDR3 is TGTGCCATCAGTGAGTCAGACAGGGGGCGGAATCAGCCCCAGCATTTT.